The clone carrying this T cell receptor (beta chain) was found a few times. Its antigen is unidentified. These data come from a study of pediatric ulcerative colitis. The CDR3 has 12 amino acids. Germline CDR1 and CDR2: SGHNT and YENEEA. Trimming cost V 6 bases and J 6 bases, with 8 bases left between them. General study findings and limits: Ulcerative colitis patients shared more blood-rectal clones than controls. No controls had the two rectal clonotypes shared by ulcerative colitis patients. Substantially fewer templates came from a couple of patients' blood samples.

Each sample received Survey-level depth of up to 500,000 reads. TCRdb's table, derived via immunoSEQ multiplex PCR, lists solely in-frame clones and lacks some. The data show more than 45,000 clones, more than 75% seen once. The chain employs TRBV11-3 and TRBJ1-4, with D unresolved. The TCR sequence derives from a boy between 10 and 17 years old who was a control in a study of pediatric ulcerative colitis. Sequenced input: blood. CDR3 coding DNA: TGTGCCAGCAGGGAGGCGGATGAAAAACTGTTTTTT. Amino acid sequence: CASREADEKLFF.